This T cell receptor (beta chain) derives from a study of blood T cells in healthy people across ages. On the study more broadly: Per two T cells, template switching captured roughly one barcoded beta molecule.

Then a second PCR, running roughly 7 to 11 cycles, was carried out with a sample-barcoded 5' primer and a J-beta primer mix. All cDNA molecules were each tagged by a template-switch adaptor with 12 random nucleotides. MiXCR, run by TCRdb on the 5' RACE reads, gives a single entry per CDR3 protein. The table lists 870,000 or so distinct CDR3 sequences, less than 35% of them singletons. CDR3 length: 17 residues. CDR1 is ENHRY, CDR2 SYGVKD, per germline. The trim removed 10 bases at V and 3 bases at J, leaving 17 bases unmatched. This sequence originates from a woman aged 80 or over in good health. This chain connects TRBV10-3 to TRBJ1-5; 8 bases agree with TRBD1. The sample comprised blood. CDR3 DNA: TGTGCCACCGCGACAGGGGTGGCTGGGACCGTCAATCAGCCCCAGCATTTT. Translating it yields CATATGVAGTVNQPQHF.